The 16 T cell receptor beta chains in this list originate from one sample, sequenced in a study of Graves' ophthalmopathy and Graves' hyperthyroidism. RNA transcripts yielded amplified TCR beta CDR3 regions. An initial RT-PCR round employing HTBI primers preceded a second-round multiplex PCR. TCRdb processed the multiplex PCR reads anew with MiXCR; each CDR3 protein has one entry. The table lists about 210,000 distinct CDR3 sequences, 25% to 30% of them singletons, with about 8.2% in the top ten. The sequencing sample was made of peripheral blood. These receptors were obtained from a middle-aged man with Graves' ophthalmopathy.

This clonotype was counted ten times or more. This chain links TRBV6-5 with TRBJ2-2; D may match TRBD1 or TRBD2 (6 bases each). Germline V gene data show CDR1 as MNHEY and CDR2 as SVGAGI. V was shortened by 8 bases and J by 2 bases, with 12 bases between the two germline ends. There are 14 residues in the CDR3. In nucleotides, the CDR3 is TGTGCCAGCCGCGGGACATCCAACACCGGGGAGCTGTTTTTT. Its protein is CASRGTSNTGELFF.

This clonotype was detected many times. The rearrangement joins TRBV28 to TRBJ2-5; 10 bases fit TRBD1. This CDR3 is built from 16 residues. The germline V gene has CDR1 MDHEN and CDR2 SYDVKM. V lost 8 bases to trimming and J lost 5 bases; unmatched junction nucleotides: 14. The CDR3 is CASVTAGTGDRETQYF. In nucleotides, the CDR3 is TGTGCCAGCGTAACCGCCGGGACAGGGGATCGGGAGACCCAGTACTTC.

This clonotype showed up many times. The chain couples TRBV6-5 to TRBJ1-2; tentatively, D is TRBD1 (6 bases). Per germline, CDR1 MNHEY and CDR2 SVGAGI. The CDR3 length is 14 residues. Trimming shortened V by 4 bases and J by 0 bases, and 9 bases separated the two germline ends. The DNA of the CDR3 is TGTGCCAGCAGTTTTGAGGGGGCTAACTATGGCTACACCTTC. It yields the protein CASSFEGANYGYTF.

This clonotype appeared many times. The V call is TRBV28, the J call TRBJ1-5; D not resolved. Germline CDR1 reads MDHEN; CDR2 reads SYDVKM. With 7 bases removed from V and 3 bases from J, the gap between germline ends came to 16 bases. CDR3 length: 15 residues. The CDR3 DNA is TGTGCCAGCACTGCCCGAGGCCTAGACAATCAGCCCCAGCATTTT. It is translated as CASTARGLDNQPQHF. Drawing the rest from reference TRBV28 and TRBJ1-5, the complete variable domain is DVKVTQSSRYLVKRTGEKVFLECVQDMDHENMFWYRQDPGLGLRLIYFSYDVKMKEKGDIPEGYSVSREKKERFSLILESASTNQTSMYLCASTARGLDNQPQHFGDGTRLSIL.

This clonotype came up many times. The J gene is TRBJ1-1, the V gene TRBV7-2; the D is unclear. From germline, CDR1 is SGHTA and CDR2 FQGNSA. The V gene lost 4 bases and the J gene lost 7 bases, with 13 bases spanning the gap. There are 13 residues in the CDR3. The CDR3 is CASSSHIFDEAFF. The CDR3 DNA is TGTGCCAGCAGCTCACATATCTTTGATGAAGCTTTCTTT.

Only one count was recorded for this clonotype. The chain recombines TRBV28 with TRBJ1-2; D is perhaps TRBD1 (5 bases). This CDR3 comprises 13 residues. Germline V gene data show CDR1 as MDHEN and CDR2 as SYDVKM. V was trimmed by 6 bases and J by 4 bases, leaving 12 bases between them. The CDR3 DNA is TGTGCCAGCAGGCCGACAGCTTTCTATGGCTACACCTTC. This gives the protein CASRPTAFYGYTF.

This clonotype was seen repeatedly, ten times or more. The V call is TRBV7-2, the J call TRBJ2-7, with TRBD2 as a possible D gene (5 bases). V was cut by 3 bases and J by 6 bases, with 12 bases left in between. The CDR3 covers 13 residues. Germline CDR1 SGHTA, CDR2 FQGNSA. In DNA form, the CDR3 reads TGTGCCAGCAGCTTGAGAGGGCCCCGCGAGCAGTACTTC. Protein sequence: CASSLRGPREQYF.

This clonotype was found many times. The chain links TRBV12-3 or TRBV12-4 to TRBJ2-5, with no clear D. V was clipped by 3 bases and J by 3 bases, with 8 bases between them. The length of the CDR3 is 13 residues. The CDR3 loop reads CASSFGVKETQYF. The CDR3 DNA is TGTGCCAGCAGTTTTGGGGTTAAAGAGACCCAGTACTTC.

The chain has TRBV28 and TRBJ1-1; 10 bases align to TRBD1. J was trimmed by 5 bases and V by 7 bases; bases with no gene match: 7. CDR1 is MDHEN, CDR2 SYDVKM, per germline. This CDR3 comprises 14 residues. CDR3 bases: TGTGCCAGCACCAAGGGACAGGGGATTACTGAAGCTTTCTTT. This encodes CASTKGQGITEAFF.

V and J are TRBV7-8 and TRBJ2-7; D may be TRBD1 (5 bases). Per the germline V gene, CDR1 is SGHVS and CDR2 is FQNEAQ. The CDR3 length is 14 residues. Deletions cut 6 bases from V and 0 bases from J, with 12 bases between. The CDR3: CASSPGIGSYEQYF. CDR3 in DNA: TGTGCCAGCAGTCCAGGGATCGGCTCCTACGAGCAGTACTTC.

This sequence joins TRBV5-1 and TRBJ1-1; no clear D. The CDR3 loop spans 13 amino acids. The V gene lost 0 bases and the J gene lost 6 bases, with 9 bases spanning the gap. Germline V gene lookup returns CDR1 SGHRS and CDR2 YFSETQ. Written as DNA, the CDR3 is TGCGCCAGCAGCTTGGAAGGAACAGCTGAAGCTTTCTTT. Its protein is CASSLEGTAEAFF.

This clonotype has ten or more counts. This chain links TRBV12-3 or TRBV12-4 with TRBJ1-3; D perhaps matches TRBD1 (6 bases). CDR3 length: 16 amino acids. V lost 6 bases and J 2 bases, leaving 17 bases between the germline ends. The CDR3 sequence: CASRPSGTFTGNTIYF. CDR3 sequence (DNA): TGTGCCAGCAGGCCATCCGGGACATTTACTGGAAACACCATATATTTT.

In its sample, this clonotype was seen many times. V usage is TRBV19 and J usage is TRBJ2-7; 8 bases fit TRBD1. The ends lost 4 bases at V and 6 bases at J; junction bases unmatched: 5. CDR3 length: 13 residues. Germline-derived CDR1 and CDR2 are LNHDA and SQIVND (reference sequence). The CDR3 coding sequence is TGTGCCAGTAGTAACGGACAGGGTAGCGAGCAGTACTTC. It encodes CASSNGQGSEQYF.

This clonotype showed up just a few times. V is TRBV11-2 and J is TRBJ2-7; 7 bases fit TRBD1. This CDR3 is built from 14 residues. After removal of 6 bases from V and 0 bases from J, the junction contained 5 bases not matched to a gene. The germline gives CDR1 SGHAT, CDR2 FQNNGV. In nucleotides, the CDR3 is TGTGCCAGCAGATCTCACAGGGGCTCCTACGAGCAGTACTTC. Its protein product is CASRSHRGSYEQYF. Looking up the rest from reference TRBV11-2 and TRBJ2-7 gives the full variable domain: EAGVAQSPRYKIIEKRQSVAFWCNPISGHATLYWYQQILGQGPKLLIQFQNNGVVDDSQLPKDRFSAERLKGVDSTLKIQPAKLEDSAVYLCASRSHRGSYEQYFGPGTRLTVT.

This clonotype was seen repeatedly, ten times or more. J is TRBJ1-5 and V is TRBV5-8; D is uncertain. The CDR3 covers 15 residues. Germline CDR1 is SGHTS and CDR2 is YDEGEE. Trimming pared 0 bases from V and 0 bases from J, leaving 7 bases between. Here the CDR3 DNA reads TGTGCCAGCAGCTTGGCCGACCGTAGCAATCAGCCCCAGCATTTT. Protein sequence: CASSLADRSNQPQHF. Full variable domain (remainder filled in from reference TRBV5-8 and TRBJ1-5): EAGVTQSPTHLIKTRGQQATLRCSPISGHTSVYWYQQALGLGLQFLLWYDEGEERNRGNFPPRFSGRQFPNYSSELNVNALELEDSALYLCASSLADRSNQPQHFGDGTRLSIL.

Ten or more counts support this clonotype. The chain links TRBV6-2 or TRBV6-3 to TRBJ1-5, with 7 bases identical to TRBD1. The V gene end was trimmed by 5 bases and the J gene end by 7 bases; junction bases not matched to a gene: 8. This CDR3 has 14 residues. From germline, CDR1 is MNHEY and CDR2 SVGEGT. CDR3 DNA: TGTGCCAGCAGTGGGGACAGAAGACTCCAGCCCCAGCATTTT. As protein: CASSGDRRLQPQHF.